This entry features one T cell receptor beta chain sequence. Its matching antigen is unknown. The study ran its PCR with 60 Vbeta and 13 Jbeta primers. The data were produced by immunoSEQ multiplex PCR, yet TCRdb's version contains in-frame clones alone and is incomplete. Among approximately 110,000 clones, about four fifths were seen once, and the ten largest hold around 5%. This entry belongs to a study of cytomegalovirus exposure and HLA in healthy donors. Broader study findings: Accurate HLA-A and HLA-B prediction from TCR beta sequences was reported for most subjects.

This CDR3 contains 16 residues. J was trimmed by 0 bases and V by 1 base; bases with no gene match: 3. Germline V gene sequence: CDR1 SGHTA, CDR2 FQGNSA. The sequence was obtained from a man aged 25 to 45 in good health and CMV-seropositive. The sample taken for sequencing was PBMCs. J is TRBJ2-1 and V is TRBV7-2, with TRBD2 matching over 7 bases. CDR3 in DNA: TGTGCCAGCAGCTTAGTCCGGGGGGTCTCCTACAATGAGCAGTTCTTC. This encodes CASSLVRGVSYNEQFF.